This entry describes one T cell receptor beta chain. What it binds is unknown. The sample is drawn from a study of OX40 agonist ivuxolimab in advanced cancers. Findings and limits, study-wide: Normalized T-cell clonal expansion was also low in some nonresponders.

Trimming stripped 4 bases from V and 3 bases from J, with 16 bases between. Germline V CDR1 and CDR2: SGHTA, FQGNSA. This CDR3 comprises 16 residues. Sequencing was performed with immunoSEQ multiplex PCR; in TCRdb, only in-frame clones are kept and a portion is missing. This table has 77,000 or so clones, about nine tenths appearing once. The material was CD4+ or CD8+ T cells sorted from blood, obtained in a trial of the OX40 agonist ivuxolimab. The V call is TRBV7-2, the J call TRBJ1-5; no clear D gene. This TCR derives from an adult with an advanced solid tumor such as melanoma, head and neck, liver or kidney cancer. The CDR3 DNA sequence: TGTGCCAGCAGCTCTTCGGACGGACTGATCAATCAGCCCCAGCATTTT. This codes for CASSSSDGLINQPQHF.